This entry lists 10 T cell receptor beta chains sequenced from one sample in a study of shared clonotypes between healthy human individuals. Assay used: immunoSEQ multiplex PCR; TCRdb lists only in-frame clones, some missing. The sample includes approximately 2.4 million clones, more than 90% seen only once; the top ten take 0.13%. Sequencing input: naive CD4+ T cells sorted from blood. Documented subset: CD45RA+ positively selected. Source of these receptors: a man between 18 and 29 years old in good health.

The genes are TRBV4-3 and TRBJ1-1, with unresolved D. Germline values: CDR1 LGHNA, CDR2 YSLEER. The CDR3 runs 15 residues. V lost 0 bases to trimming and J lost 0 bases, with 8 bases between them. As DNA, the CDR3 is TGCGCCAGCAGCCAAGAGTGGACTGTGAACACTGAAGCTTTCTTT. Its translation: CASSQEWTVNTEAFF.

This chain uses TRBV13 with TRBJ2-1, with 14 bases lining up with TRBD2. Per the germline V gene, CDR1 is PRHDT and CDR2 is FYEKMQ (reference sequence). The V and J ends lost 5 bases and 3 bases, in that order; junction bases with no gene match: 3. The CDR3 length is 16 residues. CDR3 loop: CASSRGLAGVYNEQFF. Written as DNA, the CDR3 is TGTGCCAGCAGCCGGGGACTAGCGGGGGTCTACAATGAGCAGTTCTTC.

The V call is TRBV9, the J call TRBJ2-5; D perhaps matches TRBD1 (5 bases). V was pared by 3 bases and J by 0 bases, with 9 bases between. Per the germline V gene, CDR1 is SGDLS and CDR2 is YYNGEE. The CDR3 is 14 residues long. CDR3 residues: CASSADSHQETQYF. The CDR3 DNA is TGTGCCAGCAGCGCCGACAGTCACCAAGAGACCCAGTACTTC.

This chain connects TRBV6-1 to TRBJ2-7; D perhaps matches TRBD2 (5 bases). Germline CDR1 and CDR2: MNHNS and SASEGT. The length of the CDR3 is 14 residues. Trimming stripped 4 bases from V and 1 base from J, with 11 bases between. CDR3: CASSGRGPSYEQYF. Here the CDR3 DNA reads TGTGCCAGCAGTGGACGGGGTCCATCCTACGAGCAGTACTTC.

This chain connects TRBV6-5 to TRBJ1-2; possibly TRBD1 for D (6 bases). This CDR3 has 14 amino acids. Trimming removed 2 bases at V and 2 bases at J, with 9 bases between. In germline, CDR1 is MNHEY, CDR2 SVGAGI. This CDR3 reads CASSYGGPNYGYTF. The CDR3 nucleotides are TGTGCCAGCAGTTACGGGGGCCCAAACTATGGCTACACCTTC.

The chain couples TRBV4-1 to TRBJ1-1, with D hard to call. CDR1 is MGHRA and CDR2 is YSYEKL in the germline V gene. There are 16 residues in the CDR3. Trimming pared 1 base from V and 6 bases from J, leaving 18 bases between. CDR3 loop: CASSQVGLVASAEAFF. The DNA of the CDR3 is TGCGCCAGCAGCCAAGTAGGGTTGGTGGCCTCGGCTGAAGCTTTCTTT.

In DNA form, the CDR3 reads TGTGCCAGCAGCTTAGCGCAAACTAGCGTCCACAATGAGCAGTTCTTC. The encoded protein is CASSLAQTSVHNEQFF. The chain combines TRBV7-2 with TRBJ2-1; 7 nucleotides align to TRBD2. Trimming cost V 0 bases and J 5 bases; bases outside gene matches: 7. This CDR3 is built from 16 residues. Germline CDR1 SGHTA, CDR2 FQGNSA. The full variable domain, in which reference TRBV7-2 and TRBJ2-1 provide the parts outside the CDR3, is GAGVSQSPSNKVTEKGKDVELRCDPISGHTALYWYRQSLGQGLEFLIYFQGNSAPDKSGLPSDRFSAERTGGSVSTLTIQRTQQEDSAVYLCASSLAQTSVHNEQFFGPGTRLTVL.

The chain carries TRBV7-6 and TRBJ2-3; 9 bases align to TRBD2. This CDR3 is built from 16 residues. Germline-derived CDR1 and CDR2 are SGHVS and FNYEAQ. V gave up 5 bases and J gave up 1 base; unmatched junction bases: 7. The CDR3 loop reads CASSPLAGRGTDTQYF. CDR3 nucleotides: TGTGCCAGCAGCCCCCTAGCGGGAAGGGGCACAGATACGCAGTATTTT.

This sequence joins TRBV9 and TRBJ1-1; 7 positions agree with TRBD1. Germline CDR1 SGDLS, CDR2 YYNGEE. CDR3 length equals 14 residues. Germline trimming cut 4 bases from V and 1 base from J; bases unmatched to any gene: 4. Here the CDR3 DNA reads TGTGCCAGCAGCTCGACAGGGAGGAACACTGAAGCTTTCTTT. Translation: CASSSTGRNTEAFF.

This clone showed up just once. The J gene is TRBJ1-2, the V gene TRBV27, with 7 bases identical to TRBD1. Germline-derived CDR1 and CDR2 are MNHEY and SMNVEV (reference sequence). The ends lost 5 bases at V and 4 bases at J; junction bases unmatched: 10. The CDR3 loop spans 15 amino acids. This CDR3 is CASSRRQGAGYGYTF. CDR3 nucleotides: TGTGCCAGCAGTAGGAGACAGGGCGCGGGCTATGGCTACACCTTC.